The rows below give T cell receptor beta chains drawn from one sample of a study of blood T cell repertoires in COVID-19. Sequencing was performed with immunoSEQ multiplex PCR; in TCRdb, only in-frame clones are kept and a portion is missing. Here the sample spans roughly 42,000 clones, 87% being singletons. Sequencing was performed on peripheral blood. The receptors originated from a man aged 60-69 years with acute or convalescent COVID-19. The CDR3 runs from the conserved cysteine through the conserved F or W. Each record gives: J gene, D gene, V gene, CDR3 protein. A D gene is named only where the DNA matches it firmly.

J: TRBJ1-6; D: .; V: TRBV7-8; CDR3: CASSLVGGSSYNSPLHF
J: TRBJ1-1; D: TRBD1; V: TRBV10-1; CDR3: CASRETGTTEAFF
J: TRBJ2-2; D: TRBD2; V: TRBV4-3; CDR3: CASSQGGEGGSYTGELFF
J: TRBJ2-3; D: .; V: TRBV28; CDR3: CASSDEGVSTDTQYF
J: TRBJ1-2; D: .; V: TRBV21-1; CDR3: CASSKADSSYGYTF
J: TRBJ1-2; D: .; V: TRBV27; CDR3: CASSSTVEGYGYTF
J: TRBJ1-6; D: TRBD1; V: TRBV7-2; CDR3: CASSLGGGSSPLHF
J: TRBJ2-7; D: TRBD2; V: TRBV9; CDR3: CASSVGSAGAPYEQYF
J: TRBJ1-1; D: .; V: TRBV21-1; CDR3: CASSTPESSGRNWDTEAFF
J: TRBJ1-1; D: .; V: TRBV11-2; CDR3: CASSPLSEAFF
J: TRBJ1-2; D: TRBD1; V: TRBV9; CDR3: CASSVAPRGVDGYTF
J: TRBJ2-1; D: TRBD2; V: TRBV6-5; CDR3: CASSPTSGGKNEQFF
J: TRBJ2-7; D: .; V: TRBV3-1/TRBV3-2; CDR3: CASSQGAPEQYF
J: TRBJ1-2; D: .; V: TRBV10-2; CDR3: CASSDSQVKNYGYTF
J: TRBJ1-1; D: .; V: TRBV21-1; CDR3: CASAGGGPMNTEAFF
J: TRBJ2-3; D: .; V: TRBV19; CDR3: CASSIGQYTDTQYF
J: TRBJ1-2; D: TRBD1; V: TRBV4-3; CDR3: CASSQEMRQGLDTF
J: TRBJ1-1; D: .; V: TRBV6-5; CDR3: CASSWRGGANTEAFF
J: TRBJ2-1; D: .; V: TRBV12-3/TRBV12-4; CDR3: CASSFSVEQFF
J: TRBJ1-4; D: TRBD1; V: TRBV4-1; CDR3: CASSHPTQGVVSSEKLFF
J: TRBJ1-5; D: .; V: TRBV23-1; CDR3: CASRLRGDEDSQPQHF
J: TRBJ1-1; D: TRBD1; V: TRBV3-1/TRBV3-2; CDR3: CASSQVDTGGFEAFF
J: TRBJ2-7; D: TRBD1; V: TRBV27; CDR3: CASTMSRDRGNEQYF
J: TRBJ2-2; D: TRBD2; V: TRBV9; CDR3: CASRPSGGTGELFF
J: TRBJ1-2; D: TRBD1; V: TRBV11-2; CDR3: CASSLPLGTDLYGYTF
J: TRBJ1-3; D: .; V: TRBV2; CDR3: CASSPRQFSGNTIYF
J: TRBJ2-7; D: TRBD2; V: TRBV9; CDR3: CASSVAPPLAGGNYEQYF
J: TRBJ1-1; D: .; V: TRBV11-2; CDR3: CASSPVGEAFF
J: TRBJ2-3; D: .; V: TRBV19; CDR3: CASRTGQTDTQYF
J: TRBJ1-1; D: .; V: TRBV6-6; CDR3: CASSYSMRREAFF
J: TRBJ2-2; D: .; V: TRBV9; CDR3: CASSVGGRGPGELFF
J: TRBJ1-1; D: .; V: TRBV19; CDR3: CASSWSTVNTEAFF
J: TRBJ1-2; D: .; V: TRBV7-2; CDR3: CASSLGDSPRYTF
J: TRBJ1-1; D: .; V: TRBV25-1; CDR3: CASSLWTGGTEAFF
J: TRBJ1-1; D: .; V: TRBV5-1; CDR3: CASSLGAGMNTEAFF
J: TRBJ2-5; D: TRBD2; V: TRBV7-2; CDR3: CASSLVPGLVQETQYF
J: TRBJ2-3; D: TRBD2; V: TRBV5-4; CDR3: CATLSAGGAADTQYF
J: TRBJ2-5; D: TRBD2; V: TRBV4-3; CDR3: CASSQGLAGGPGETQYF
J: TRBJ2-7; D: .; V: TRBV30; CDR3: CAWSGLDEQYF
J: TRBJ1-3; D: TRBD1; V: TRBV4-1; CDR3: CASSFQGGSSGNTIYF
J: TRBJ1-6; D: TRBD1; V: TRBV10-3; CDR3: CAISEGTGPSPLHF
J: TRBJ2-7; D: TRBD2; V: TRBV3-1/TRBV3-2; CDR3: CASSPAGGRGEQYF
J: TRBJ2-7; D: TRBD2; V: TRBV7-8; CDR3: CASSHGLGSSYEQYF
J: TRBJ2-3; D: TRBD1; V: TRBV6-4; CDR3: CASSQQGEVDTQYF
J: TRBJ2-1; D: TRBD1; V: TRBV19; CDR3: CASRPTGQSRDNEQFF